This T cell receptor (beta chain) is from a study of T cell responses to AZD1222 COVID-19 vaccine. Per germline, CDR1 MDHEN and CDR2 SYDVKM. V shed 2 bases and J shed 2 bases, with 16 bases lying between them. There are 16 residues in the CDR3. Some clones are missing from TCRdb's copy, which holds only in-frame ones; the method was immunoSEQ multiplex PCR. This repertoire shows under 40,000 clones, around nine tenths found once; its top ten account for roughly 7%. This receptor was obtained from an adult in good health. Sequencing was performed on peripheral blood, taken on day 0 of AZD1222 vaccination. The rearrangement uses TRBV28 and TRBJ2-7, with D tentatively TRBD1 (6 bases). DNA for the CDR3: TGTGCCAGCAGTTTAGGATTGGCAGGGGTTCCCTACGAGCAGTACTTC. Its protein is CASSLGLAGVPYEQYF.